Below are 23 T cell receptor beta chains sequenced from a single sample in a study of blood T cell repertoires in COVID-19. TCRdb's copy holds only in-frame clones and misses some; the assay was immunoSEQ multiplex PCR. This table has about 80,000 clones, about 78% appearing once. Sequenced input: peripheral blood. These receptor sequences come from a man in his fifties or sixties with COVID-19, enrolled during active disease.

The V call is TRBV27, the J call TRBJ1-2; 10 bases fit TRBD1. The CDR3 consists of 16 residues. With 1 base clipped from V and 8 bases from J, the junction kept 10 bases outside the gene matches. Germline V gene sequence: CDR1 MNHEY, CDR2 SMNVEV (reference sequence). CDR3 DNA sequence: TGTGCCAGCAGTTTATTTGGACAGGGGGGGCTTAAAGGCTACACCTTC. It encodes CASSLFGQGGLKGYTF.

This clone was seen more than once but under ten times. J is TRBJ1-6 and V is TRBV10-3; the D gene is possibly TRBD1 (5 bases). V lost 2 bases and J 11 bases, leaving 13 bases between the germline ends. This CDR3 region has 14 residues. Germline CDR1 reads ENHRY; CDR2 reads SYGVKD. The CDR3 sequence is CAISEHHPGAPLHF. Here the CDR3 DNA reads TGTGCCATCAGTGAGCACCATCCGGGGGCACCCCTCCACTTT.

In this sample, this clone turned up once. The chain carries TRBV5-1 and TRBJ1-5; D is perhaps TRBD1 (6 bases). Per the germline V gene, CDR1 is SGHRS and CDR2 is YFSETQ. The CDR3 length is 15 residues. V was clipped by 0 bases and J by 0 bases, with 7 bases between them. The CDR3 protein is CASSLEGDSNQPQHF. The CDR3 bases are TGCGCCAGCAGCTTGGAGGGGGATAGCAATCAGCCCCAGCATTTT.

V is TRBV5-1 and J is TRBJ2-3, with D perhaps TRBD2 (6 bases). CDR3 length: 15 residues. Per the germline V gene, CDR1 is SGHRS and CDR2 is YFSETQ. V lost 2 bases, J lost 3 bases, and 13 bases lay in between. The DNA for the CDR3 is TGCGCCAGCAGCTTAGGGATCCGGGGGACAGATACGCAGTATTTT. Translation gives CASSLGIRGTDTQYF.

Comments on this clone: An end of the junction does not agree with germline; a read error may underlie this. V and J are TRBV7-7 and TRBJ2-2, with 11 bases that match TRBD2. Germline assignment: CDR1 SSHAT and CDR2 FNYEAQ (reference sequence). The CDR3 length is 17 residues. The CDR3 nucleotides read TGTGCTAGCAGCTACGGTAGCGGGGGGGCAGTCACCGGGGAGCTGTTTTTT. Translation gives CASSYGSGGAVTGELFF.

The gene calls are TRBV25-1 and TRBJ1-2; TRBD1 matches at 7 bases. The J segment lost 5 bases and the V segment lost 4 bases, leaving 10 bases of the junction unmatched. In germline, CDR1 is MGHDK, CDR2 SYGVNS. This CDR3 contains 15 residues. CDR3: CASSAGQPKGYGYTF. CDR3 DNA: TGTGCCAGCAGTGCGGGACAGCCAAAAGGGTATGGCTACACCTTC.

The V call is TRBV7-2, the J call TRBJ1-2, with 8 bases that match TRBD1. This CDR3 is 14 amino acids long. The V segment lost 5 bases and the J segment 7 bases; nucleotides outside the gene matches: 9. From germline, CDR1 is SGHTA and CDR2 FQGNSA. The CDR3 loop is CASSPIDRGGGYTF. CDR3 nucleotides: TGTGCCAGCAGCCCGATAGACAGGGGAGGTGGCTACACCTTC. Based on the CDR3 plus reference TRBV7-2 and TRBJ1-2, the full variable domain is GAGVSQSPSNKVTEKGKDVELRCDPISGHTALYWYRQSLGQGLEFLIYFQGNSAPDKSGLPSDRFSAERTGGSVSTLTIQRTQQEDSAVYLCASSPIDRGGGYTFGSGTRLTVV.

This chain uses TRBV11-3 with TRBJ1-1; D not certain. This CDR3 has 14 residues. The germline CDR1 and CDR2 sequences are SGHNT and YENEEA. V lost 1 base to trimming and J lost 4 bases, with 10 bases between them. CDR3 sequence: CASSLVAEATEAFF. In DNA form, the CDR3 reads TGTGCCAGCAGCTTAGTCGCAGAGGCCACTGAAGCTTTCTTT.

The chain combines TRBV30 with TRBJ2-5; TRBD1 aligns across 12 bases. The V gene's germline CDR1 is GTSNPN and CDR2 SVGIG (reference sequence). CDR3 length: 12 residues. With V trimmed by 7 bases and J by 4 bases, 1 base remained unmatched. This CDR3 reads CALGQGAETQYF. CDR3 sequence (DNA): TGTGCCTTGGGACAGGGGGCAGAGACCCAGTACTTC.

The chain couples TRBV28 to TRBJ1-6; D might be TRBD1 (6 bases). The germline V gene encodes CDR1 MDHEN and CDR2 SYDVKM. This CDR3 is 15 amino acids long. The V end was cut by 3 bases, the J end by 8 bases, with 14 bases between. The CDR3 coding sequence is TGTGCCAGCAGTTTGGGGGCGGACAGATATTCACCCCTCCACTTT. It specifies CASSLGADRYSPLHF.

CDR3 loop: CATLDGLRYGYTF. CDR3 coding DNA: TGCGCCACCCTTGACGGACTACGCTATGGCTACACCTTC. This sequence joins TRBV10-1 and TRBJ1-2; D remains ambiguous. Trimming took off 10 bases at V and 4 bases at J, with 16 bases between the two ends. This CDR3 has 13 amino acids. CDR1 is WNHNN and CDR2 is SYGVQD in the germline V gene (reference sequence).

This clone was detected only a few times. The chain joins TRBV2 to TRBJ2-2, with 8 bases lining up with TRBD1. The CDR3 spans 14 residues. Unmatched junction bases numbered 3, after V lost 9 bases and J lost 0 bases. Germline assignment: CDR1 SNHLY and CDR2 FYNNEI. CDR3 nucleotides: TGTGCCAGACAGGGGGAAGCGAACACCGGGGAGCTGTTTTTT. Its protein is CARQGEANTGELFF.

The rearrangement links TRBV6-5 to TRBJ1-4; 7 bases are shared with TRBD1. The CDR3 sequence is 14 residues long. Germline CDR1 reads MNHEY; CDR2 reads SVGAGI. After removal of 6 bases from V and 4 bases from J, the junction contained 5 bases not matched to a gene. CDR3 residues: CASRDRLNNEKLFF. DNA of the CDR3: TGTGCCAGCAGGGACAGGCTCAATAATGAAAAACTGTTTTTT.

The CDR3 spells CSARTGREQFF. CDR3 DNA: TGCAGTGCTAGGACAGGGCGTGAGCAGTTCTTC. This chain connects TRBV20-1 to TRBJ2-1, with 7 nucleotides matching TRBD1. Germline CDR1 DFQATT, CDR2 SNEGSKA (reference sequence). This CDR3 comprises 11 residues. The V gene end was trimmed by 3 bases and the J gene end by 9 bases; junction bases not matched to a gene: 2.

V gene TRBV5-1 combines with J gene TRBJ2-7; 8 bases line up with TRBD1. Germline V gene sequence: CDR1 SGHRS, CDR2 YFSETQ. The junction had 4 bases not matched to a gene; V was cut back by 2 bases and J by 3 bases. The CDR3 covers 14 residues. The CDR3 DNA reads TGCGCCAGCAGCTTTGCACAGGGGGGCTACGAGCAGTACTTC. This gives the protein CASSFAQGGYEQYF. Full variable domain (rest looked up from reference TRBV5-1 and TRBJ2-7): KAGVTQTPRYLIKTRGQQVTLSCSPISGHRSVSWYQQTPGQGLQFLFEYFSETQRNKGNFPGRFSGRQFSNSRSEMNVSTLELGDSALYLCASSFAQGGYEQYFGPGTRLTVT.

The V and J genes are TRBV9 and TRBJ1-2; 8 bases match TRBD1. There are 14 residues in the CDR3. The V and J ends lost 3 bases and 6 bases, in that order; junction bases with no gene match: 7. CDR1 is SGDLS and CDR2 is YYNGEE in the germline V gene. This CDR3 reads CASSGNRGGNGYTF. The CDR3 bases are TGTGCCAGCAGCGGTAACAGGGGGGGCAATGGCTACACCTTC.

V gene TRBV27 combines with J gene TRBJ1-5, with D perhaps TRBD1 (6 bases). The CDR3 loop spans 17 amino acids. V was shortened by 5 bases and J by 7 bases, with 24 bases between the two germline ends. Germline values: CDR1 MNHEY, CDR2 SMNVEV (reference sequence). As DNA, the CDR3 is TGTGCCAGCAGTCTAGTGGGCGGGGGCGCGGTCGGGCAGCCCCAGCATTTT. It codes for CASSLVGGGAVGQPQHF.

V gene TRBV5-6 combines with J gene TRBJ2-7; weak D call: TRBD2 (6 bases). The V and J ends lost 2 bases and 3 bases respectively, with 18 bases between them. This CDR3 is 16 amino acids long. CDR1 is SGHDT, CDR2 YYEEEE, per germline. Here the CDR3 reads CASSLGSGELVYEQYF. In DNA form, the CDR3 reads TGTGCCAGCAGCTTAGGTTCGGGGGAATTAGTCTACGAGCAGTACTTC.

V usage is TRBV5-4 and J usage is TRBJ2-5; D is undetermined. Germline V CDR1 and CDR2: SGHNT, YYREEE (reference sequence). The ends were cut back, 4 bases at V and 0 bases at J, with 10 bases in the middle. The CDR3 covers 14 residues. CDR3 coding DNA: TGTGCCAGCAGCGTGGGCGACAACCAAGAGACCCAGTACTTC. It specifies CASSVGDNQETQYF.

The V call is TRBV7-9, the J call TRBJ2-7; D is unresolved. The CDR3 length is 13 residues. Per the germline V gene, CDR1 is SEHNR and CDR2 is FQNEAQ (reference sequence). V shed 1 base and J shed 1 base, with 5 bases lying between them. The CDR3 protein is CASSLESSYEQYF. The CDR3 region has the DNA TGTGCCAGCAGCTTAGAATCATCCTACGAGCAGTACTTC.

The chain is built from TRBV5-6 and TRBJ1-3; TRBD1 agrees at 7 bases. Germline CDR1 reads SGHDT; CDR2 reads YYEEEE. The CDR3 extends over 17 amino acids. V was clipped by 4 bases and J by 4 bases; unmatched bases: 14. Here the CDR3 DNA reads TGTGCCAGCAGCCTCCGGACAGGCAAAAGGTCAGGAAACACCATATATTTT. Encoded protein: CASSLRTGKRSGNTIYF.

The genes are TRBV19 and TRBJ2-1; no definite D call. Trimming removed 3 bases from V and 6 bases from J, with 6 bases in between. CDR3 size: 12 residues. Germline V lookup: CDR1 LNHDA, CDR2 SQIVND (reference sequence). CDR3: CASSMLRNEQFF. For the CDR3, the DNA is TGTGCCAGTAGTATGCTGCGCAATGAGCAGTTCTTC.

This clone was recorded only once. Here the CDR3 DNA reads TGTGCCAGCAGCTTCACTAGCGGTGCCTACGAGCAGTACTTC. Translating gives CASSFTSGAYEQYF. V is TRBV7-2 and J is TRBJ2-7; TRBD2 matches at 8 bases. The J segment lost 2 bases and the V segment lost 3 bases, leaving 3 bases of the junction unmatched. The CDR3 runs 14 residues. Germline values: CDR1 SGHTA, CDR2 FQGNSA.